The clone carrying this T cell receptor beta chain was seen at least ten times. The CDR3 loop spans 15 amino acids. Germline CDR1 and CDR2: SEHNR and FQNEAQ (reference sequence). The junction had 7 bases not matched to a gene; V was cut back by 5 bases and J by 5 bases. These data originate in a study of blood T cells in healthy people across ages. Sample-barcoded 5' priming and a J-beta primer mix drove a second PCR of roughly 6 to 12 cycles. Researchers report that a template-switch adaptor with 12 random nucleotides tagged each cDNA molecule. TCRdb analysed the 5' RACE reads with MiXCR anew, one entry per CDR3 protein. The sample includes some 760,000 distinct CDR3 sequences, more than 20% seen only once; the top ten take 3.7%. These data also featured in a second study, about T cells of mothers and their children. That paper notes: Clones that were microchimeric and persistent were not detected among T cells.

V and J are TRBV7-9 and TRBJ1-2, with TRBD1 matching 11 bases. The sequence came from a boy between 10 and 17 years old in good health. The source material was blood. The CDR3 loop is CASSPRTGGVYGYTF. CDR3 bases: TGTGCCAGCAGCCCTCGGACAGGGGGCGTGTATGGCTACACCTTC.